This T cell receptor beta chain originates from a study of T cells after yellow fever vaccination. TCRdb re-derived calls from the 5' RACE reads in MiXCR, one entry per CDR3 protein. The data contain over 150,000 distinct CDR3 sequences, 6.2% of them singletons. This clonotype appeared many times. Its antigen is not known. This CDR3 spans 13 amino acids. Per germline, CDR1 SQVTM and CDR2 ANQGSEA. The germline V and J ends were trimmed by 5 bases and 3 bases, with 12 bases remaining between them. Broader study findings: The booster saw the reappearance of most primary-vaccination clones (roughly 96% CD4, 80% to 90% CD8). Across the CD4 and CD8 compartments, a small share of clonotypes was present in both. Compared with primary, the secondary response was weaker and peaked at day 5, not 15.

The chain joins TRBV29-1 to TRBJ2-3; D might be TRBD1 (7 bases). The TCR comes from a man younger than 35 who received the YFV17D yellow fever vaccine. Sequenced here: CD4+ T cells sorted from PBMCs, sampled on the day of the first yellow fever vaccination. The CDR3, as DNA: TGCAGCGTTTTATCAGGGGGGACAGATACGCAGTATTTT. Translating gives CSVLSGGTDTQYF.